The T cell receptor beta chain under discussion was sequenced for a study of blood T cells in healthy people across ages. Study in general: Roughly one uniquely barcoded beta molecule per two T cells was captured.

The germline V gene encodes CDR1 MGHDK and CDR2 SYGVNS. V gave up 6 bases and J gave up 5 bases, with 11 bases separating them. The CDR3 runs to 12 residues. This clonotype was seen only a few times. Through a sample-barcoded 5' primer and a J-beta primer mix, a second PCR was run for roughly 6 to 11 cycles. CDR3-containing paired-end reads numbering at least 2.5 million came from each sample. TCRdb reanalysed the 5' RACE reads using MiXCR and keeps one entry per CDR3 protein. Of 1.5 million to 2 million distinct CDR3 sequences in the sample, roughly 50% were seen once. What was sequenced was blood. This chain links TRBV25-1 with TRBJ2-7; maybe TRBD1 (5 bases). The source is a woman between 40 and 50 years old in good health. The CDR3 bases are TGTGCCAGCAGGGTGGGGCTGAACGAGCAGTACTTC. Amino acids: CASRVGLNEQYF.